These 8 T cell receptor beta chains came from one sample sequenced in a study of blood T cell repertoires in COVID-19 (dated by TCRdb to 2020 to 2021). The library came from the immunoSEQ multiplex PCR assay. This is the immuneACCESS table as TCRdb keeps it, with only in-frame sequences that have V and J called. A part of the clones is gone; compared with another copy, unresolved V genes explain less than half, and the rest is unexplained. A total of around 320,000 clones appear in this sample, roughly 85% of them only once. Approximately 7.6% of the sample comes from the top ten. Sequenced sample: peripheral blood. The source is a human donor in a cohort sampled during active COVID-19.

This chain's CDR3 is CASVGWGQGLSEAFF. CDR3 DNA sequence: TGTGCCAGCGTAGGTTGGGGACAGGGGCTGTCTGAAGCTTTCTTT. The chain is built from TRBV6-5 and TRBJ1-1; TRBD1 agrees at 10 bases. CDR1 is MNHEY, CDR2 SVGAGI, per germline. CDR3 length: 15 residues. Trimming cost V 8 bases and J 6 bases; bases outside gene matches: 12.

The chain couples TRBV28 to TRBJ2-5, with 9 nucleotides matching TRBD2. Per germline, CDR1 MDHEN and CDR2 SYDVKM. V lost 3 bases, J lost 13 bases, and 6 bases stayed unmatched. The CDR3 covers 12 residues. The CDR3 region is CASSFLAGNRYF. DNA for the CDR3: TGTGCCAGCAGTTTCCTAGCGGGAAATAGGTACTTC.

V is TRBV7-8 and J is TRBJ1-2; TRBD1 matches 9 bases. With 5 bases clipped from V and 5 bases from J, the junction kept 6 bases outside the gene matches. CDR1 and CDR2 (germline): SGHVS, FQNEAQ. The CDR3 totals 14 residues. This CDR3 is CASSATGQGYGYTF. The CDR3 nucleotides are TGTGCCAGCAGCGCTACGGGACAGGGATATGGCTACACCTTC. Full variable domain (rest looked up from reference TRBV7-8 and TRBJ1-2): GAGVSQSPRYKVAKRGQDVALRCDPISGHVSLFWYQQALGQGPEFLTYFQNEAQLDKSGLPSDRFFAERPEGSVSTLKIQRTQQEDSAVYLCASSATGQGYGYTFGSGTRLTVV.

V is TRBV7-2 and J is TRBJ2-1, with TRBD2 identical over 8 bases. Germline CDR1 is SGHTA and CDR2 is FQGNSA. CDR3 length: 19 residues. With 5 bases clipped from V and 0 bases from J, the junction kept 15 bases outside the gene matches. This CDR3 reads CASSHLISGAMSSYNEQFF. As DNA, the CDR3 is TGTGCCAGCAGCCACCTCATTAGCGGGGCTATGAGCTCCTACAATGAGCAGTTCTTC.

The rearrangement links TRBV21-1 to TRBJ2-3; the DNA was not compared with TRBD2, the D call given in the table. TRBV21-1 is a pseudogene segment. The CDR3 spans 15 residues. CDR3 nucleotide sequence: TGTCTCCCCAGAACGGCGGGGGACCGGACAGATACGCAGTATTTT. Translation: CLPRTAGDRTDTQYF.

V gene TRBV7-3 combines with J gene TRBJ2-1, with D perhaps matching TRBD2 (6 bases). CDR3 size: 16 residues. Germline values: CDR1 SGHTA, CDR2 FQGTGA. Trimming left V 2 bases short and J 0 bases short, with 11 bases between. CDR3 residues: CASSLGRSSSYNEQFF. The CDR3 DNA sequence: TGTGCCAGCAGCTTAGGGAGGTCTAGCTCCTACAATGAGCAGTTCTTC.

The chain has TRBV10-3 and TRBJ1-4, with 9 nucleotides matching TRBD1. The CDR3 has 14 residues. Unmatched junction bases numbered 7, after V lost 6 bases and J lost 8 bases. Germline loops: CDR1 ENHRY, CDR2 SYGVKD. The CDR3 region is CAISPGQGGEKLFF. The CDR3 region has the DNA TGTGCCATCAGCCCGGGACAGGGAGGCGAAAAACTGTTTTTT.

The rearrangement joins TRBV6-4 to TRBJ1-1; weak D call: TRBD1 (5 bases). Between the trimmed V and J ends, which lost 6 bases and 5 bases, there was a span of 19 bases. Germline values: CDR1 MRHNA, CDR2 SNTAGT. The length of the CDR3 is 15 residues. Here the CDR3 DNA reads TGTGCCAGCAGCAAGACTTTCGGGGGTACGACTGAAGCTTTCTTT. Its protein product is CASSKTFGGTTEAFF.